The clone carrying this TCR beta chain was observed a few times. The data stem from a study of blood T cell repertoires in COVID-19. The wider study: Acute and convalescent COVID-19 specimens originated in the United States, Italy and Spain. Nucleic acid was either cDNA or gDNA, and it came from T cells, B-cell-depleted T cells, or PBMCs.

Per the study methods: Estimation of nucleated cell counts was performed using reference gene primer amplification. Produced via immunoSEQ multiplex PCR; TCRdb's table is partial and in-frame only. V, J and clone size reflect that table, while D and trimming were determined from the DNA. Among about 310,000 clones listed, about 90% were seen once. V was clipped by 0 bases and J by 9 bases; unmatched bases: 9. This CDR3 contains 15 residues. Per the germline V gene, CDR1 is GTSNPN and CDR2 is SVGIG (reference sequence). The TCR sequence derives from a woman between 50 and 59 years old who had recovered from COVID-19. The sequenced sample was peripheral blood. The V call is TRBV30, the J call TRBJ2-1, with TRBD1 matching over 9 bases. DNA for the CDR3: TGTGCCTGGAGTGTAAGGGACAGGGATTTCGGTGAGCAGTTCTTC. Its protein product is CAWSVRDRDFGEQFF. Combining the CDR3 with reference TRBV30 and TRBJ2-1 gives the whole variable domain SQTIHQWPATLVQPVGSPLSLECTVEGTSNPNLYWYRQAAGRGLQLLFYSVGIGQISSEVPQNLSASRPQDRQFILSSKKLLLSDSGFYLCAWSVRDRDFGEQFFGPGTRLTVL.